This T cell receptor beta chain originates from a study of T cell repertoires in cytomegalovirus infection. The wider study: In public TCR beta signatures, there were indications of both CMV infection and matching HLA type. Regarding the study as a whole: Dominating the ex vivo response were TCR beta clonotypes that were CMV-specific and HLA-C-restricted.

Trimming removed 5 bases at V and 4 bases at J, with 12 bases between. The CDR3 consists of 14 residues. The germline gives CDR1 MNHEY, CDR2 SVGAGI. Comment on this clonotype: Antigen unknown.

Using its own MiXCR run on the reads, TCRdb lists one record per CDR3 protein. The sample consists of about 270,000 distinct CDR3 sequences, roughly a fifth of them appearing once. Sequencing was performed on cultured PBMCs, taken from culture after CMV antigen stimulation. The chain employs TRBV6-5 and TRBJ2-4; D perhaps matches TRBD2 (5 bases). This TCR came from a human donor in good health (CMV status not recorded). Some clones in this sample may be carry-over from other donors' samples. Here the CDR3 reads CASSRAPGKNIQYF. CDR3 in DNA: TGTGCCAGCAGTCGAGCTCCGGGAAAAAACATTCAGTACTTC.